The 11 T cell receptor beta chains reported below all come from one sample, sequenced in a study of T cell changes during pregnancy in multiple sclerosis. Libraries were prepared by immunoSEQ multiplex PCR; TCRdb keeps only in-frame clonotypes and omits some of them. The data contain roughly 52,000 clones, 85% to 90% of them singletons. Sequenced material: CD4+ T cells from peripheral blood mononuclear cells, taken in the first trimester of pregnancy. These receptors were taken from a female donor with multiple sclerosis, enrolled in a pregnancy study.

The V and J genes are TRBV18 and TRBJ2-1; D remains unclear. Germline V CDR1 and CDR2: KGHSH, LQKENI. This CDR3 region has 12 residues. V lost 2 bases, J lost 6 bases, and 5 bases lay in between. The CDR3 nucleotides read TGTGCCAGCTCACCAAATATCAATGAGCAGTTCTTC. Encoded protein: CASSPNINEQFF.

This rearrangement joins TRBV12-5 to TRBJ1-5, with D perhaps matching TRBD1 (5 bases). The length of the CDR3 is 22 residues. V was clipped by 1 base and J by 0 bases, with 28 bases between them. Germline V gives CDR1 LGHNT, CDR2 FRNRAP. The CDR3 bases are TGTGCTAGTGGTTTGGCCCAACGGGGGGGTATCTTTGTAGGGGCTAGCAATCAGCCCCAGCATTTT. Its translation: CASGLAQRGGIFVGASNQPQHF.

The gene calls are TRBV2 and TRBJ2-1; 10 bases agree with TRBD1. Germline V gene sequence: CDR1 SNHLY, CDR2 FYNNEI. Germline trimming cut 5 bases from V and 8 bases from J; bases unmatched to any gene: 9. The CDR3 spans 15 residues. This chain's CDR3 is CASSRTGGPLHEQFF. Here the CDR3 DNA reads TGTGCCAGCAGTCGGACAGGGGGACCCCTCCATGAGCAGTTCTTC.

The J gene is TRBJ1-1, the V gene TRBV29-1; 9 bases map to TRBD1. Germline trimming cut 7 bases from V and 4 bases from J; bases unmatched to any gene: 7. The CDR3 is 13 residues long. CDR1 is SQVTM, CDR2 ANQGSEA, per germline. The CDR3 loop reads CSAHRGRSTEAFF. CDR3 DNA: TGCAGCGCCCACAGGGGGCGTAGCACTGAAGCTTTCTTT.

This chain uses TRBV2 with TRBJ1-2; no clear D gene. The germline gives CDR1 SNHLY, CDR2 FYNNEI. Deletions cut 6 bases from V and 1 base from J, with 6 bases between. The CDR3 is 12 residues long. Here the CDR3 DNA reads TGTGCCAGCAGGGAGGATAACTATGGCTACACCTTC. Its translation: CASREDNYGYTF.

The V call is TRBV5-4, the J call TRBJ2-7; tentatively, D is TRBD2 (6 bases). The V gene lost 1 base and the J gene lost 3 bases, with 11 bases spanning the gap. Germline V gene data show CDR1 as SGHNT and CDR2 as YYREEE (reference sequence). The CDR3 runs 14 residues. CDR3 bases: TGTGCCAGCAGCTTGTCGGGACTCAACTACGAGCAGTACTTC. It is translated as CASSLSGLNYEQYF.

V and J are TRBV9 and TRBJ2-3; TRBD2 agrees at 10 bases. This CDR3 has 17 residues. The germline CDR1 and CDR2 sequences are SGDLS and YYNGEE. Unmatched junction bases numbered 10, after V lost 4 bases and J lost 2 bases. The chain's CDR3 is CASSPLGLAGVTDTQYF. DNA of the CDR3: TGTGCCAGCAGCCCCCTAGGGCTAGCGGGGGTCACAGATACGCAGTATTTT.

The chain links TRBV6-1 to TRBJ2-2, with D possibly being TRBD2 (5 bases). V was shortened by 5 bases and J by 4 bases, with 8 bases between the two germline ends. Germline CDR1 MNHNS, CDR2 SASEGT. The CDR3 extends over 13 amino acids. CDR3: CASSTSGTGELFF. CDR3 DNA sequence: TGTGCCAGCAGTACAAGCGGCACCGGGGAGCTGTTTTTT.

The chain links TRBV7-7 to TRBJ2-6; no clear D gene. Germline V gene sequence: CDR1 SSHAT, CDR2 FNYEAQ (reference sequence). This CDR3 is built from 13 residues. The V end lost 6 bases, the J end lost 2 bases, and 5 bases lay between the germline ends. CDR3 in amino acids: CASSRAGANVLTF. Here the CDR3 DNA reads TGTGCCAGCAGTCGGGCTGGGGCCAACGTCCTGACTTTC.

This chain joins TRBV7-9 and TRBJ2-3; TRBD2 aligns across 8 bases. The CDR3 runs to 15 residues. Germline V CDR1 and CDR2: SEHNR, FQNEAQ (reference sequence). V was clipped by 6 bases and J by 2 bases; unmatched bases: 7. The CDR3 loop is CASRREGTFTDTQYF. As DNA, the CDR3 is TGTGCCAGCAGACGGGAGGGGACCTTCACAGATACGCAGTATTTT.

This clone occurred once. The chain couples TRBV6-6 to TRBJ1-1, with D maybe TRBD1 (6 bases). The germline V gene has CDR1 MNHNY and CDR2 SVGAGI (reference sequence). This CDR3 comprises 14 residues. The V and J ends lost 6 bases and 0 bases respectively, with 11 bases between them. The DNA for the CDR3 is TGTGCCAGCAGATCGACAGGCCTGAACACTGAAGCTTTCTTT. This sequence encodes CASRSTGLNTEAFF.